The 2 T cell receptor beta chains below were found in one sample sequenced in a study of long-term antiretroviral therapy in people with HIV (dated by TCRdb to between 2021 and 2023). The immunoSEQ hsTCRB v3.0 assay was used at survey level resolution to sequence the TRB variable region. Not all clones reach the TCRdb copy of this immuneACCESS table, which keeps in-frame sequences only. Checked studies attribute under half of the gap to unresolved V genes and leave the rest unexplained. In all, the sample holds 15,000 to 20,000 clones, and 76% of those were seen once. The top ten hold approximately 15% of the sample. This sample comprised unsorted PBMCs, obtained 0.5 years before starting antiretroviral therapy. These receptors were taken from a woman in her forties or fifties with HIV.

The gene calls are TRBV4-1 and TRBJ2-5; no clear D. The CDR3 contains 16 residues. The V and J ends lost 0 bases and 1 base respectively, with 12 bases between them. The germline CDR1 and CDR2 sequences are MGHRA and YSYEKL. This CDR3 reads CASSQDGRYAQETQYF. In DNA form, the CDR3 reads TGCGCCAGCAGCCAAGATGGCCGTTACGCCCAAGAGACCCAGTACTTC.

This clone occurred a few times. V is TRBV9 and J is TRBJ2-7; D is unclear. From germline, CDR1 is SGDLS and CDR2 YYNGEE. Trimming removed 4 bases from V and 4 bases from J, with 12 bases in between. The CDR3 is 13 amino acids. The CDR3 reads CASSKGIGYEQYF. CDR3 bases: TGTGCCAGCAGCAAGGGCATCGGGTACGAGCAGTACTTC.